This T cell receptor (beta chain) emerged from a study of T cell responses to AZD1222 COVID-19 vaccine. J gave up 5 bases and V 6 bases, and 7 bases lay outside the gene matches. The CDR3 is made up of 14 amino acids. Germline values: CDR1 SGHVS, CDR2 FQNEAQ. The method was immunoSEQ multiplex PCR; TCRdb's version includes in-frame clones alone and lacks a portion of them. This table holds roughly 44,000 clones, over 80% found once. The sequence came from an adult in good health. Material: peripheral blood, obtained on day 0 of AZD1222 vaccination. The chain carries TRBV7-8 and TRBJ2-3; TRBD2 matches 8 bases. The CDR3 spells CASRPRGGLDTQYF. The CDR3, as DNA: TGTGCCAGCAGACCCCGGGGGGGCTTAGATACGCAGTATTTT.